The source of this T cell receptor beta chain is a study of blood T cell repertoires in COVID-19. As for the study in general: The United States, Italy and Spain supplied acute and convalescent COVID-19 samples. T cells, B-cell-depleted T cells, or PBMCs provided the cDNA or gDNA that served as material.

The germline CDR1 and CDR2 sequences are SGHRS and YFSETQ. J gave up 6 bases and V 0 bases, and 4 bases lay outside the gene matches. The CDR3 runs 15 residues. Under the authors' procedure: Reference gene primer amplification gave estimated nucleated cell counts. Only in-frame clones appear in the TCRdb table, and some are missing; sequencing was by immunoSEQ multiplex PCR. V and J calls and clone size are as listed in that table; D and trimming were resolved from the DNA. This sample carries 64,000 or so clones, roughly 80% of them seen once, and the ten largest clones take roughly 13%. The source of this sequence is a human donor in a cohort sampled during active COVID-19. The rearrangement links TRBV5-1 to TRBJ2-2; TRBD2 aligns across 8 bases. Sequenced material: peripheral blood. CDR3 protein: CASSLGLALAGELFF. CDR3 nucleotides: TGCGCCAGCAGCTTGGGACTAGCGTTGGCCGGGGAGCTGTTTTTT.